The 30 T cell receptor beta chains below come from one sample, sequenced in a study of T cell responses to AZD1222 COVID-19 vaccine. The method was immunoSEQ multiplex PCR; TCRdb's version includes in-frame clones alone and lacks a portion of them. The sample contains 65,000 or so clones, 80% to 85% of which appear only once. The specimen comprised peripheral blood, sampled on day 0 of AZD1222 vaccination. The receptors were sampled from an adult in good health.

The chain employs TRBV4-1 and TRBJ1-5; D gene ambiguous. Trimming removed 4 bases from V and 0 bases from J, with 7 bases in between. Germline CDR1 and CDR2: MGHRA and YSYEKL. There are 14 residues in the CDR3. Written as DNA, the CDR3 is TGCGCCAGCAGCCTGGACTATAGCAATCAGCCCCAGCATTTT. This gives the protein CASSLDYSNQPQHF.

The chain joins TRBV5-5 to TRBJ1-5; D is uncertain. Germline V CDR1 and CDR2: SGHKS, YYEKEE (reference sequence). V lost 0 bases and J 4 bases, leaving 5 bases between the germline ends. The CDR3 is 13 residues long. The CDR3 nucleotides are TGTGCCAGCAGCTTGGGGAGAAATCAGCCCCAGCATTTT. The encoded protein is CASSLGRNQPQHF.

This clone was recorded once. This rearrangement joins TRBV16 to TRBJ1-2, with 11 bases matching TRBD1. Germline V gene lookup returns CDR1 KGHSY and CDR2 FQNENV. This CDR3 spans 18 amino acids. With V trimmed by 0 bases and J by 1 base, 7 bases remained unmatched. The CDR3 protein is CASSQSRTGGRINYGYTF. The CDR3 DNA is TGTGCCAGCAGCCAATCGAGGACAGGGGGCCGTATTAACTATGGCTACACCTTC.

This chain connects TRBV2 to TRBJ1-6; no reliable D call. V shed 7 bases and J shed 0 bases, with 10 bases lying between them. This CDR3 is built from 15 residues. Per the germline V gene, CDR1 is SNHLY and CDR2 is FYNNEI. CDR3 in DNA: TGTGCCAGCAAGGAGCAAAGCTCCTATAATTCACCCCTCCACTTT. Residues: CASKEQSSYNSPLHF. Based on the CDR3 plus reference TRBV2 and TRBJ1-6, the full variable domain is EPEVTQTPSHQVTQMGQEVILRCVPISNHLYFYWYRQILGQKVEFLVSFYNNEISEKSEIFDDQFSVERPDGSNFTLKIRSTKLEDSAMYFCASKEQSSYNSPLHFGNGTRLTVT.

A remark on this clone: It may be a read error: a sequence one base away is much more abundant. J is TRBJ1-1 and V is TRBV7-2, with TRBD1 as a possible D gene (5 bases). V lost 6 bases and J 1 base, leaving 9 bases between the germline ends. The CDR3 has 13 amino acids. Germline V lookup: CDR1 SGHTA, CDR2 FQGNSA. The CDR3 DNA sequence: TGTGCCAGCAGTCGGGACGGGAACACTGAAGCTTTCTTT. This gives the protein CASSRDGNTEAFF. The full variable domain, completed using reference TRBV7-2 and TRBJ1-1, is GAGVSQSPSNKVTEKGKDVELRCDPISGHTALYWYRQSLGQGLEFLIYFQGNSAPDKSGLPSDRFSAERTGGSVSTLTIQRTQQEDSAVYLCASSRDGNTEAFFGQGTRLTVV.

The chain carries TRBV19 and TRBJ2-1; 13 positions match TRBD2. Per the germline V gene, CDR1 is LNHDA and CDR2 is SQIVND (reference sequence). CDR3 size: 15 residues. After removal of 4 bases from V and 5 bases from J, the junction contained 2 bases not matched to a gene. Here the CDR3 reads CASSRGTSGDNEQFF. CDR3 nucleotide sequence: TGTGCCAGTAGTAGAGGGACTAGCGGGGACAATGAGCAGTTCTTC.

The chain recombines TRBV7-2 with TRBJ2-5, with 7 bases aligning to TRBD1. The J segment lost 2 bases and the V segment lost 2 bases, leaving 5 bases of the junction unmatched. CDR3 length equals 15 residues. From germline, CDR1 is SGHTA and CDR2 FQGNSA. This CDR3 reads CASSLFGTAQETQYF. Here the CDR3 DNA reads TGTGCCAGCAGCTTATTCGGGACAGCGCAAGAGACCCAGTACTTC. Supplemented by reference TRBV7-2 and TRBJ2-5, the full variable domain reads GAGVSQSPSNKVTEKGKDVELRCDPISGHTALYWYRQSLGQGLEFLIYFQGNSAPDKSGLPSDRFSAERTGGSVSTLTIQRTQQEDSAVYLCASSLFGTAQETQYFGPGTRLLVL.

This sequence joins TRBV24-1 and TRBJ2-6, with a tentative D call TRBD2 (5 bases). This CDR3 region has 14 residues. The germline CDR1 and CDR2 sequences are KGHDR and SFDVKD. V lost 10 bases and J 0 bases, leaving 9 bases between the germline ends. The CDR3 region has the DNA TGTGCCACTAGCGAGGGCTCTGGGGCCAACGTCCTGACTTTC. It specifies CATSEGSGANVLTF.

V usage is TRBV4-1 and J usage is TRBJ1-2; no definite D call. Looked up from germline, CDR1 is MGHRA and CDR2 is YSYEKL. The CDR3 covers 18 residues. Trimming left V 2 bases short and J 1 base short, with 20 bases between. The CDR3 region has the DNA TGCGCCAGCAGCCAAACTCCTATTCTCGGGCCTGGTAACTATGGCTACACCTTC. This encodes CASSQTPILGPGNYGYTF.

The gene calls are TRBV7-2 and TRBJ1-3; D is possibly TRBD1 (5 bases). CDR1 is SGHTA and CDR2 is FQGNSA in the germline V gene. Trimming cost V 2 bases and J 3 bases, with 11 bases left between them. CDR3 length equals 15 residues. The DNA of the CDR3 is TGTGCCAGCAGCTTAAGTCAGCAGGGTGGAAACACCATATATTTT. Its protein is CASSLSQQGGNTIYF.

The chain recombines TRBV5-1 with TRBJ2-6; no reliable D call. The CDR3 is 14 residues long. Trimming removed 5 bases from V and 0 bases from J, with 6 bases in between. CDR1 SGHRS and CDR2 YFSETQ come from the germline V gene. The chain's CDR3 is CASRASSGANVLTF. The CDR3 DNA is TGCGCCAGCAGGGCCAGCTCTGGGGCCAACGTCCTGACTTTC. Based on the CDR3 plus reference TRBV5-1 and TRBJ2-6, the full variable domain is KAGVTQTPRYLIKTRGQQVTLSCSPISGHRSVSWYQQTPGQGLQFLFEYFSETQRNKGNFPGRFSGRQFSNSRSEMNVSTLELGDSALYLCASRASSGANVLTFGAGSRLTVL.

This clone has just one count. V and J are TRBV6-5 and TRBJ1-2; 8 nucleotides align to TRBD1. The germline V gene encodes CDR1 MNHEY and CDR2 SVGAGI. The CDR3 consists of 14 residues. V lost 7 bases, J lost 9 bases, and 13 bases stayed unmatched. DNA of the CDR3: TGTGCCAGCACGCTTTCCAGGGGGCTGTCTAGCTACACCTTC. Its translation is CASTLSRGLSSYTF.

This sequence joins TRBV12-3 or TRBV12-4 and TRBJ2-1; D unresolved. The length of the CDR3 is 12 residues. V lost 2 bases, J lost 8 bases, and 7 bases lay in between. The CDR3 sequence is CASSLRLDEQFF. The CDR3 DNA follows: TGTGCCAGCAGTTTACGGCTTGATGAGCAGTTCTTC.

The table lists this clone with a few counts. This chain connects TRBV12-3 or TRBV12-4 to TRBJ1-1; perhaps TRBD1 as D (6 bases). This CDR3 spans 13 amino acids. Between the trimmed V and J ends, which lost 10 bases and 8 bases, there was a span of 20 bases. The CDR3 spells CATVLVPGTEAFF. Here the CDR3 DNA reads TGTGCCACCGTGCTGGTTCCGGGGACAGAAGCTTTCTTT.

The chain has TRBV28 and TRBJ1-2, with 11 bases aligning to TRBD1. With 0 bases clipped from V and 1 base from J, the junction kept 4 bases outside the gene matches. This CDR3 has 17 residues. In germline, CDR1 is MDHEN, CDR2 SYDVKM. The CDR3 loop reads CASSLWDRGRSNYGYTF. In DNA, the CDR3 is TGTGCCAGCAGTTTATGGGACAGGGGGCGAAGTAACTATGGCTACACCTTC.

V is TRBV7-9 and J is TRBJ1-1, with D perhaps TRBD1 (6 bases). Germline-derived CDR1 and CDR2 are SEHNR and FQNEAQ (reference sequence). Trimming left V 0 bases short and J 1 base short, with 12 bases between. The CDR3 consists of 16 residues. The CDR3 here is CASSLATGHQNTEAFF. In DNA, the CDR3 is TGTGCCAGCAGCTTAGCGACGGGACACCAGAACACTGAAGCTTTCTTT.

This chain connects TRBV7-2 to TRBJ2-5; D is undetermined. The V end lost 5 bases, the J end lost 5 bases, and 21 bases lay between the germline ends. The CDR3 totals 16 residues. From germline, CDR1 is SGHTA and CDR2 FQGNSA. The CDR3 is CASSRYSQGLAETQYF. The CDR3 nucleotides read TGTGCCAGCAGCAGATATTCCCAAGGGTTGGCTGAGACCCAGTACTTC. The whole variable domain, remainder taken from reference TRBV7-2 and TRBJ2-5, is GAGVSQSPSNKVTEKGKDVELRCDPISGHTALYWYRQSLGQGLEFLIYFQGNSAPDKSGLPSDRFSAERTGGSVSTLTIQRTQQEDSAVYLCASSRYSQGLAETQYFGPGTRLLVL.

The chain couples TRBV6-5 to TRBJ2-7; the D is unclear. Germline V gene sequence: CDR1 MNHEY, CDR2 SVGAGI. CDR3 length equals 12 residues. Trimming took off 4 bases at V and 6 bases at J, with 10 bases between the two ends. CDR3 protein: CASSLGYGEQYF. CDR3 DNA: TGTGCCAGCAGTTTAGGGTACGGCGAGCAGTACTTC.

The rearrangement links TRBV4-2 to TRBJ2-6; D might be TRBD2 (6 bases). The CDR3 covers 18 residues. V gave up 0 bases and J gave up 0 bases, with 12 bases separating them. The germline V gene has CDR1 LGHNA and CDR2 YNFKEQ. CDR3 bases: TGTGCCAGCAGCCAAGATCTGGAGGGACGCTCTGGGGCCAACGTCCTGACTTTC. Translating it yields CASSQDLEGRSGANVLTF.

This chain uses TRBV5-1 with TRBJ2-3; 10 bases match TRBD2. This CDR3 comprises 14 residues. V was clipped by 0 bases and J by 6 bases; unmatched bases: 1. Germline-derived CDR1 and CDR2 are SGHRS and YFSETQ. Here the CDR3 DNA reads TGCGCCAGCAGCTTGGGGACTAGCGGTGATACGCAGTATTTT. Its protein is CASSLGTSGDTQYF.

The V and J genes are TRBV27 and TRBJ2-3, with TRBD2 as a possible D gene (5 bases). The CDR3 consists of 12 residues. The germline CDR1 and CDR2 sequences are MNHEY and SMNVEV (reference sequence). The V and J ends lost 10 bases and 4 bases respectively, with 12 bases between them. The CDR3, as DNA: TGTGCCATCCTAGAGGGAGCAGATACGCAGTATTTT. It translates to CAILEGADTQYF.

The chain combines TRBV5-1 with TRBJ1-4; D unresolved. This CDR3 region has 14 residues. Germline CDR1 is SGHRS and CDR2 is YFSETQ. Trimming removed 3 bases at V and 5 bases at J, with 11 bases between. The CDR3 region is CASSSGITNEKLFF. The CDR3 DNA sequence: TGCGCCAGCAGCTCCGGGATAACAAATGAAAAACTGTTTTTT.

The V and J genes are TRBV2 and TRBJ2-2, with D maybe TRBD1 (5 bases). Germline V gene data show CDR1 as SNHLY and CDR2 as FYNNEI. Trimming cost V 8 bases and J 4 bases, with 14 bases left between them. The CDR3 contains 14 residues. The CDR3 bases are TGTGCCAGCCTGATTGGGGCCGGCACCGGGGAGCTGTTTTTT. This sequence encodes CASLIGAGTGELFF.

This chain joins TRBV7-3 and TRBJ2-1; TRBD2 might be the D (5 bases). The CDR3 runs 13 residues. Germline lookup yields CDR1 SGHTA and CDR2 FQGTGA. Trimming took off 5 bases at V and 0 bases at J, with 5 bases between the two ends. CDR3 bases: TGTGCCAGCAGCCGGGGCTCCTACAATGAGCAGTTCTTC. This sequence encodes CASSRGSYNEQFF.

This chain connects TRBV6-7 to TRBJ1-1; a weak D match, TRBD1 (6 bases). TRBV6-7 belongs to the ORF category, with a function that is uncertain. CDR3 length: 16 residues. Deletions cut 2 bases from V and 5 bases from J, with 18 bases between. The CDR3 sequence: CASSYPPISGATEAFF. CDR3 in DNA: TGTGCCAGCAGTTACCCTCCTATATCAGGGGCGACTGAAGCTTTCTTT.

J is TRBJ1-1 and V is TRBV20-1, with D possibly matching TRBD1 (6 bases). The CDR3 contains 13 residues. CDR1 is DFQATT and CDR2 is SNEGSKA in the germline V gene (reference sequence). V was shortened by 3 bases and J by 2 bases, with 10 bases between the two germline ends. CDR3 protein: CSASRTANTEAFF. The DNA for the CDR3 is TGCAGTGCTAGTAGGACAGCCAACACTGAAGCTTTCTTT.

The V and J genes are TRBV4-1 and TRBJ1-4; unclear D gene. This CDR3 has 15 amino acids. Trimming cost V 0 bases and J 0 bases, with 5 bases left between them. Germline CDR1 MGHRA, CDR2 YSYEKL. The CDR3 sequence: CASSQEDATNEKLFF. The DNA of the CDR3 is TGCGCCAGCAGCCAAGAGGATGCAACTAATGAAAAACTGTTTTTT.

V gene TRBV4-2 combines with J gene TRBJ2-3, with 11 bases that match TRBD2. The CDR3 sequence is 16 residues long. Losses at the gene ends were 4 bases for V and 6 bases for J; bases not matched to a gene: 9. The V gene's germline CDR1 is LGHNA and CDR2 YNFKEQ. The CDR3 loop is CASSRGGLAAEDTQYF. In nucleotides, the CDR3 is TGTGCCAGCAGCCGGGGGGGACTAGCGGCCGAGGATACGCAGTATTTT.

This sequence joins TRBV10-2 and TRBJ1-5, with a tentative D call TRBD1 (6 bases). Deletions cut 3 bases from V and 4 bases from J, with 7 bases between. There are 13 residues in the CDR3. CDR1 is WSHSY and CDR2 is SAAADI in the germline V gene. Here the CDR3 DNA reads TGCGCCAGCAGTGAACAGGGTAATCAGCCCCAGCATTTT. Translation gives CASSEQGNQPQHF.

The chain has TRBV30 and TRBJ1-1; unclear D gene. This CDR3 contains 13 residues. Looked up from germline, CDR1 is GTSNPN and CDR2 is SVGIG (reference sequence). Trimming cost V 2 bases and J 4 bases, with 11 bases left between them. CDR3 DNA sequence: TGTGCCTGGAGTCGGGGATCTGGCACTGAAGCTTTCTTT. As protein: CAWSRGSGTEAFF. The full variable domain, in which reference TRBV30 and TRBJ1-1 provide the parts outside the CDR3, is SQTIHQWPATLVQPVGSPLSLECTVEGTSNPNLYWYRQAAGRGLQLLFYSVGIGQISSEVPQNLSASRPQDRQFILSSKKLLLSDSGFYLCAWSRGSGTEAFFGQGTRLTVV.